Each of the 29 T cell receptor beta chains below was sequenced from the same sample in a study of T cell changes during pregnancy in multiple sclerosis. Method: immunoSEQ multiplex PCR; TCRdb's copy keeps in-frame clones and lacks some. This repertoire shows fewer than 90,000 clones, 90% to 95% found once; its top ten account for around 1.7%. Sequencing used peripheral blood, obtained after pregnancy. The source of these receptors is a female donor in good health, enrolled as a control in a pregnancy study.

The rearrangement links TRBV6-5 to TRBJ1-1, with a tentative D call TRBD1 (5 bases). CDR3 length: 14 amino acids. The germline CDR1 and CDR2 sequences are MNHEY and SVGAGI. Trimming cost V 1 base and J 1 base, with 7 bases left between them. The CDR3 nucleotides are TGTGCCAGCAGTTACTTACAGGCGAACACTGAAGCTTTCTTT. Its translation is CASSYLQANTEAFF.

The rearrangement links TRBV29-1 to TRBJ2-7, with D maybe TRBD2 (6 bases). CDR1 SQVTM and CDR2 ANQGSEA come from the germline V gene. Trimming took 4 bases from V and 7 from J, leaving 11 bases between them. The CDR3 has 11 residues. CDR3 in DNA: TGCAGCGTTGTGCGACGGGAGGAGCAGTACTTC. Residues: CSVVRREEQYF.

The chain uses TRBV6-5 and TRBJ2-4; 8 bases match TRBD1. Losses at the gene ends were 2 bases for V and 3 bases for J; bases not matched to a gene: 3. CDR1 and CDR2 from the germline V gene are MNHEY and SVGAGI. The CDR3 runs to 15 residues. The CDR3 DNA follows: TGTGCCAGCAGTTACACGACAGGGGTCAAAAACATTCAGTACTTC. Translated, it gives CASSYTTGVKNIQYF.

The chain is built from TRBV11-2 and TRBJ1-1, with D maybe TRBD1 (5 bases). Trimming removed 6 bases at V and 7 bases at J, with 21 bases between. CDR1 and CDR2 from the germline V gene are SGHAT and FQNNGV. This CDR3 is built from 15 residues. Here the CDR3 DNA reads TGTGCCAGCAGGATCCCGGGGGTCGGGCGGGATGAAGCTTTCTTT. Its translation: CASRIPGVGRDEAFF.

The table lists this clone with a count of one. The chain joins TRBV29-1 to TRBJ2-1, with D possibly TRBD1 on 6 matching bases. V was pared by 0 bases and J by 4 bases, with 16 bases between. The CDR3 is 16 amino acids. Germline CDR1 and CDR2: SQVTM and ANQGSEA. The CDR3 nucleotides are TGCAGCGTTGAAGATACGGCAGGGGAACCTTACAATGAGCAGTTCTTC. This sequence encodes CSVEDTAGEPYNEQFF.

This sequence joins TRBV25-1 and TRBJ2-3; TRBD2 matches 8 bases. Per the germline V gene, CDR1 is MGHDK and CDR2 is SYGVNS. V trimming: 7 bases; J trimming: 5 bases; junction bases outside the gene matches: 8. This CDR3 comprises 14 residues. The CDR3: CASTPGGVGDTQYF. The CDR3 nucleotides read TGTGCCAGCACCCCGGGGGGGGTGGGAGATACGCAGTATTTT.

This clone has a single count. The DNA of the CDR3 is TGTGCCAGCAGCTCCCTGGACAGGGGATTTGTTGGAAACACCATATATTTT. This translates into CASSSLDRGFVGNTIYF. The rearrangement links TRBV13 to TRBJ1-3, with 9 bases that match TRBD1. V shed 4 bases and J 3 bases; nucleotides not matched to a gene: 10. Germline CDR1 PRHDT, CDR2 FYEKMQ (reference sequence). This CDR3 comprises 17 residues.

The chain has TRBV7-9 and TRBJ2-5; TRBD1 matches at 10 bases. This CDR3 is 15 amino acids long. The trim removed 5 bases at V and 5 bases at J, leaving 8 bases unmatched. Looked up from germline, CDR1 is SEHNR and CDR2 is FQNEAQ (reference sequence). The CDR3 loop reads CASSRGTGDVETQYF. CDR3 coding DNA: TGTGCCAGCAGCCGGGGGACAGGGGACGTGGAGACCCAGTACTTC.

J is TRBJ1-2 and V is TRBV5-1; D gene unclear. Looked up from germline, CDR1 is SGHRS and CDR2 is YFSETQ. CDR3 length equals 15 residues. V gave up 0 bases and J gave up 4 bases, with 13 bases separating them. DNA of the CDR3: TGCGCCAGCAGCTTGGGACTATCAATAGGCTATGGCTACACCTTC. Amino acid sequence: CASSLGLSIGYGYTF.

The chain joins TRBV6-1 to TRBJ1-5, with D hard to call. Trimming took 3 bases from V and 0 from J, leaving 12 bases between them. Germline CDR1 is MNHNS and CDR2 is SASEGT. The CDR3 extends over 16 amino acids. CDR3 DNA: TGTGCCAGCAGTGATCTCGAGATTTATAGCAATCAGCCCCAGCATTTT. It specifies CASSDLEIYSNQPQHF.

The V gene is TRBV5-1, the J gene TRBJ2-3; tentatively, D is TRBD1 (6 bases). Germline V lookup: CDR1 SGHRS, CDR2 YFSETQ. There are 16 residues in the CDR3. V shed 4 bases and J shed 1 base, with 16 bases lying between them. CDR3 coding DNA: TGCGCCAGCAGCCTCGGTGGGGGCCCGGGCACAGATACGCAGTATTTT. Translated, it gives CASSLGGGPGTDTQYF.

This sequence joins TRBV5-1 and TRBJ2-5; 7 positions match TRBD1. Germline-derived CDR1 and CDR2 are SGHRS and YFSETQ. The ends lost 4 bases at V and 0 bases at J; junction bases unmatched: 6. This CDR3 contains 15 residues. CDR3 amino acids: CASSPWGQYQETQYF. In DNA, the CDR3 is TGCGCCAGCAGCCCGTGGGGACAGTACCAAGAGACCCAGTACTTC. Variable domain in full (rest from reference TRBV5-1 and TRBJ2-5): KAGVTQTPRYLIKTRGQQVTLSCSPISGHRSVSWYQQTPGQGLQFLFEYFSETQRNKGNFPGRFSGRQFSNSRSEMNVSTLELGDSALYLCASSPWGQYQETQYFGPGTRLLVL.

The gene calls are TRBV4-1 and TRBJ2-1; 9 nucleotides line up with TRBD2. The CDR3 covers 16 residues. Germline CDR1 reads MGHRA; CDR2 reads YSYEKL. J gave up 5 bases and V 0 bases, and 5 bases lay outside the gene matches. The CDR3 DNA is TGCGCCAGCAGCCAAGAGGCAGCGGGAGGCGACAATGAGCAGTTCTTC. Encoded protein: CASSQEAAGGDNEQFF.

CDR3 amino acids: CATSNQPRARGQPQHF. The CDR3 DNA sequence: TGTGCCACCAGCAACCAACCGAGGGCTCGGGGTCAGCCCCAGCATTTT. The chain links TRBV15 to TRBJ1-5; no clear D. CDR3 length: 16 residues. The V gene's germline CDR1 is LNHNV and CDR2 YYDKDF (reference sequence). V lost 4 bases and J 6 bases, leaving 19 bases between the germline ends.

This rearrangement joins TRBV4-1 to TRBJ2-3, with 10 positions matching TRBD2. The CDR3 is 17 residues long. Germline assignment: CDR1 MGHRA and CDR2 YSYEKL. V lost 0 bases and J lost 1; bases outside the gene matches: 4. CDR3 DNA sequence: TGCGCCAGCAGCCAAGATCCGGGGACTAGCGGCACAGATACGCAGTATTTT. Encoded protein: CASSQDPGTSGTDTQYF.

The V call is TRBV5-1, the J call TRBJ2-5; weak D call: TRBD2 (5 bases). V was cut by 0 bases and J by 5 bases, with 8 bases left in between. Germline lookup yields CDR1 SGHRS and CDR2 YFSETQ. The length of the CDR3 is 13 residues. Here the CDR3 reads CASSLAPGETQYF. CDR3 nucleotides: TGCGCCAGCAGCTTGGCCCCGGGGGAGACCCAGTACTTC.

The chain has TRBV30 and TRBJ1-2; perhaps TRBD1 as D (5 bases). Trimming stripped 2 bases from V and 4 bases from J, with 8 bases between. Per germline, CDR1 GTSNPN and CDR2 SVGIG (reference sequence). The CDR3 runs to 12 residues. CDR3 nucleotide sequence: TGTGCCTGGAGTCAAACAGGCTATGGCTACACCTTC. This codes for CAWSQTGYGYTF.

The chain is built from TRBV21-1 and TRBJ2-7; the table assigns TRBD1, which was not confirmed against the DNA. TRBV21-1 is a pseudogene segment. The CDR3 extends over 15 amino acids. The CDR3 protein is CASSGGTGGSYEQYF. The CDR3 DNA reads TGTGCCAGCAGCGGGGGGACAGGGGGGTCCTACGAGCAGTACTTC.

The V and J genes are TRBV11-2 and TRBJ1-2; a possible D gene is TRBD1 (5 bases). The V and J ends lost 4 bases and 7 bases respectively, with 13 bases between them. Germline loops: CDR1 SGHAT, CDR2 FQNNGV. The length of the CDR3 is 13 residues. The CDR3 loop is CASSYGQLLGYTF. CDR3 sequence (DNA): TGTGCCAGCAGCTACGGACAACTACTTGGCTACACCTTC.

This clone appeared once. This chain joins TRBV5-5 and TRBJ2-3; possibly TRBD1 for D (5 bases). Trimming shortened V by 4 bases and J by 0 bases, and 15 bases separated the two germline ends. CDR3 length: 16 residues. Germline V lookup: CDR1 SGHKS, CDR2 YYEKEE (reference sequence). The CDR3 here is CASSRQGIPSTDTQYF. The CDR3 DNA is TGTGCCAGCAGCAGGCAGGGCATTCCTAGCACAGATACGCAGTATTTT.

The V gene is TRBV19, the J gene TRBJ2-4; maybe TRBD2 (6 bases). The length of the CDR3 is 15 residues. Per the germline V gene, CDR1 is LNHDA and CDR2 is SQIVND (reference sequence). Trimming left V 0 bases short and J 7 bases short, with 13 bases between. The CDR3 is CASSIDWRDGNIQYF. The CDR3 DNA reads as TGTGCCAGTAGTATAGATTGGAGGGACGGGAACATTCAGTACTTC.

The rearrangement uses TRBV15 and TRBJ2-1, with 7 bases matching TRBD2. The CDR3 spans 15 residues. CDR1 and CDR2 (germline): LNHNV, YYDKDF (reference sequence). V trimming: 2 bases; J trimming: 7 bases; junction bases outside the gene matches: 8. The DNA of the CDR3 is TGTGCCACCAGCAGAACAGGCGGGAGTGGTAATGAGCAGTTCTTC. It yields the protein CATSRTGGSGNEQFF.

For the CDR3, the DNA is TGTGCCAGCAGCCCCGGGACAGTAGTAACCGAGCAGTACTTC. Encoded protein: CASSPGTVVTEQYF. The V and J genes are TRBV5-4 and TRBJ2-7; TRBD1 agrees at 7 bases. The CDR3 covers 14 residues. Trimming cost V 4 bases and J 6 bases; bases outside gene matches: 10. Germline CDR1 SGHNT, CDR2 YYREEE (reference sequence).

This clone turned up a few times. The chain joins TRBV10-3 to TRBJ2-7, with 11 bases identical to TRBD2. This CDR3 region has 16 residues. Per the germline V gene, CDR1 is ENHRY and CDR2 is SYGVKD. V lost 2 bases and J lost 3; bases outside the gene matches: 6. CDR3 sequence reads: CAISEPMTSGNYEQYF. The CDR3 bases are TGTGCCATCAGTGAGCCTATGACTAGCGGGAACTACGAGCAGTACTTC.

The J gene is TRBJ2-7, the V gene TRBV18, with TRBD2 matching over 10 bases. CDR1 and CDR2 (germline): KGHSH, LQKENI. The CDR3 is made up of 16 amino acids. Trimming took 2 bases from V and 2 from J; bases not matched to a gene: 6. CDR3 sequence reads: CASSPASGSLTYEQYF. In DNA form, the CDR3 reads TGTGCCAGCTCACCAGCTAGCGGGAGCCTTACCTACGAGCAGTACTTC.

This chain links TRBV30 with TRBJ2-3, with D uncertain. Trimming shortened V by 1 base and J by 5 bases, and 4 bases separated the two germline ends. Germline CDR1 is GTSNPN and CDR2 is SVGIG (reference sequence). This CDR3 has 11 residues. CDR3 DNA sequence: TGTGCCTGGAGTGCTAAAGATACGCAGTATTTT. Amino acid sequence: CAWSAKDTQYF.

This chain connects TRBV6-1 to TRBJ2-1; 10 bases are a match to TRBD1. V gave up 11 bases and J gave up 9 bases; unmatched junction bases: 13. This CDR3 is built from 14 residues. Germline V gives CDR1 MNHNS, CDR2 SASEGT. This chain's CDR3 is CASSRDRGFGEQFF. CDR3 coding DNA: TGTGCCTCATCCCGGGACAGGGGTTTCGGTGAGCAGTTCTTC.

The rearrangement links TRBV6-1 to TRBJ1-1; D is unclear. The CDR3 runs to 14 residues. Trimming removed 2 bases from V and 3 bases from J, with 10 bases in between. From germline, CDR1 is MNHNS and CDR2 SASEGT. DNA of the CDR3: TGTGCCAGCAGTGAATTTCGGGATGACACTGAAGCTTTCTTT. It codes for CASSEFRDDTEAFF.

The V gene is TRBV2, the J gene TRBJ2-1, with no clear D. The V end was cut by 6 bases, the J end by 7 bases, with 16 bases between. CDR3 length: 14 residues. CDR1 is SNHLY, CDR2 FYNNEI, per germline. Here the CDR3 reads CASSVRVDGNEQFF. In nucleotides, the CDR3 is TGTGCCAGCAGCGTCCGGGTAGACGGGAATGAGCAGTTCTTC. The whole variable domain, filled in from reference TRBV2 and TRBJ2-1, reads EPEVTQTPSHQVTQMGQEVILRCVPISNHLYFYWYRQILGQKVEFLVSFYNNEISEKSEIFDDQFSVERPDGSNFTLKIRSTKLEDSAMYFCASSVRVDGNEQFFGPGTRLTVL.